This TCR beta chain came from a study of T cell clones after liver transplantation. Overall study: TCRbeta sequencing after a pre-transplant mixed lymphocyte reaction identified graft-donor-reactive clones, later tracked in post-transplant blood. Until 12-24 months post-transplant, subjects got standard immunosuppression and no induction.

Notes on this clone: Its specificity is unknown.

Study results and caveats: These preliminary findings come from unstandardized post-transplant sampling times.

This table comes from immunoSEQ multiplex PCR, and its TCRdb copy is limited to in-frame clones, with some not included. The sample holds approximately 26,000 clones; around three quarters are singletons and the top ten take about 2.8%. The ends lost 6 bases at V and 3 bases at J; junction bases unmatched: 18. CDR1 is SNHLY and CDR2 is FYNNEI in the germline V gene. The CDR3 consists of 18 residues. V is TRBV2 and J is TRBJ2-7; the match to TRBD1 covers 9 bases. Source: CD4+ T cells from blood, taken before liver transplant. This receptor was obtained from a human donor who received a liver transplant. This chain's CDR3 is CASSPTSGTGIPVYEQYF. For the CDR3, the DNA is TGTGCCAGCAGCCCCACCTCCGGGACAGGGATTCCGGTCTACGAGCAGTACTTC. Full variable domain (missing parts from reference TRBV2 and TRBJ2-7): EPEVTQTPSHQVTQMGQEVILRCVPISNHLYFYWYRQILGQKVEFLVSFYNNEISEKSEIFDDQFSVERPDGSNFTLKIRSTKLEDSAMYFCASSPTSGTGIPVYEQYFGPGTRLTVT.